This record covers a single T cell receptor (beta chain). Its antigen is currently not known. Per-base qualities were not stored, and no clone one base away is much larger. The data originate from a study of shared clonotypes between healthy human individuals (TCRdb year 2020). Regarding the study in general: Two women and a few men aged 18 to 49 years were included in the cohort. For each donor, CD4 naive and CD4 memory were each run on three plates, CD8 naive on two plates, and CD8 memory on one plate. Blood TCR repertoires of five healthy adults were deeply sequenced to estimate repertoire size and the extent of clonotype sharing between individuals. To increase sequencing depth and limit assay-specific biases, TCR repertoire library preparation and sequencing were carried out by different laboratories using diverse techniques. Between about 0.8 and 9 billion PBMCs per donor were obtained by leukapheresis. The investigation overall reported the following: Roughly 5% of naive CD4, 3.5% of naive CD8, about 2.4% of memory CD4, and about 0.4% of memory CD8 clonotypes were shared across several donors. Sampling was limited to blood, and TCR repertoires in tissue likely differ from TCR repertoires in blood. Estimated clonotype richness was generally larger for naive than for memory subsets. Compared with non-shared clonotypes, the clonotypes found in all four sorted-subset donors had higher generation probabilities. Incomplete sequencing was indicated by rarefaction of sorted-subset datasets, despite the large sequencing depth. Because the study included a small number of donors, the genetic and exposure-history diversity represented was limited. Pairwise subsampling indicated that sequencing depth was expected to affect the degree of clonotype sharing among donors.

Using the deep immunoSEQ assay, TCR CDR3 regions were amplified from genomic DNA by multiplex PCR. Extracted genomic DNA from each cell subset was distributed evenly across all wells of several immunoSEQ 96-well plates, and each plate was treated as a replicate. For sorted subsets, each replicate PCR was loaded with roughly 200 ng genomic DNA, equivalent to about 33,000 T cell genomes. Purified libraries were measured with a Qubit 3.0 fluorometer, size-checked on a Bioanalyzer 2100, and measured again with the KAPA Library Quantification kit. A separate single-read 150-cycle Illumina NextSeq 550 flow cell was used to sequence each immunoSEQ 96-well plate. The authors' analysis ran thus. Because the immunoSEQ output included only junctional sequences and no quality scores, the filtering could not be the same as the filtering used for full-length reads. To assign V/J genes and CDR3, sequences were annotated using PyIR, a Python wrapper for IgBLAST v1.9, with IMGT germline references. Reads with weak V/J assignments (E-value above 1e-6), missing CDR3, stop codons, out-of-frame junctions, or ambiguous translated residues were removed. A V3J clonotype was defined by an identical inferred V gene, J gene, and CDR3 amino acid sequence. To compute the percentage overlap between repertoires, the number of shared unique clonotypes was divided by the size of the smaller repertoire. Repertoire richness was assessed with RTK rarefaction, the Chao1 estimator, and Recon v2.1 estimates of unobserved clonotypes. OLGA was used to compute generation probabilities for all TCRbeta clonotypes that the gDNA method yielded from a handful of donors. TCRdb took over this immuneACCESS table, retaining in-frame rearrangements with V and J assigned. Such tables are incomplete; in checked studies, under half of the missing clones stem from an unresolved V gene, and the remainder is unexplained. V and J calls and clone size come straight from that table; D and trimming were deduced from the DNA. For this sample the table gives about 2.4 million clones, of which roughly 93% were detected only once. The ten largest make up approximately 0.36% of the sample.

The V end gives up 8 bases and the J end 2 bases, leaving 9 bases in the junction not matched to a gene. Counted from cysteine to phenylalanine, this CDR3 has 14 amino acids. Only CDR3 DNA remains: 42 bases, in frame from the first base. Looking up the germline V gene yields CDR1 MDHEN and CDR2 SYDVKM. The donors were healthy, HIV-negative adults who had no recently reported acute infections or vaccinations. Every donor was a Caucasian adult residing in Nashville, Tennessee, USA. CD4+ T cells were enriched by magnetic negative selection; naive cells were then positively selected on CD45RA, and the negative fraction formed the memory subset. After blood collection by leukapheresis, PBMCs were isolated using Ficoll-Histopaque density gradient centrifugation and then cryopreserved in the vapor phase of liquid nitrogen. Purity and quantity of every magnetically sorted T cell population were checked by analytical flow cytometry. Genomic DNA was isolated from every sorted fraction and measured by UV absorbance on a Nanodrop 2000c.

The sequence was collected from a man aged 18 to 29 in good health. Some clones in this sample may be carry-over from other donors' samples. This chain is built from TRBV28 and TRBJ2-7, with 7 bases matching TRBD2. Sequencing was carried out using naive CD4+ T cells from PBMCs. Interpreted using the paper, the cell subset or site label stands for: CD45RA+ positively selected. The sequenced DNA: TGTGCCAGCCGGGGGGTAGGGATTACCTACGAGCAGTACTTC. This yields the protein CASRGVGITYEQYF.